This record looks at one TCR beta chain sequence and its context. The antigen is unknown. Sequencing was performed with immunoSEQ multiplex PCR; in TCRdb, only in-frame clones are kept and a portion is missing. The top ten hold 0.3% to 0.45% of the sample, which has about 88,000 clones, 91% seen once. This specimen belongs to a study of graft-versus-host responses after intestinal transplantation. About the study: Recipients had transplants, and these were multivisceral, liver-intestinal, or isolated intestinal. Points from the study as a whole: Individuals carrying graft-donor T cell macrochimerism showed high graft-versus-host to host-versus-graft clonal ratios in allografts. Investigators detected GvH clones in recipient marrow, with some emerging earlier in ileum or blood.

This CDR3 is 16 amino acids long. The germline V and J ends were trimmed by 1 base and 1 base, with 11 bases remaining between them. The germline V gene has CDR1 SGHDT and CDR2 YYEEEE. Sequencing was performed on unstimulated CD4+ T cells sorted from spleen or lymph node cells, taken before transplant. V is TRBV5-6 and J is TRBJ2-2, with D uncertain. The TCR sequence derives from a human donor who was the organ donor for an intestinal transplant. In DNA, the CDR3 is TGTGCCAGCAGCTTGCTTGTCACAGTGAACACCGGGGAGCTGTTTTTT. Its protein product is CASSLLVTVNTGELFF.